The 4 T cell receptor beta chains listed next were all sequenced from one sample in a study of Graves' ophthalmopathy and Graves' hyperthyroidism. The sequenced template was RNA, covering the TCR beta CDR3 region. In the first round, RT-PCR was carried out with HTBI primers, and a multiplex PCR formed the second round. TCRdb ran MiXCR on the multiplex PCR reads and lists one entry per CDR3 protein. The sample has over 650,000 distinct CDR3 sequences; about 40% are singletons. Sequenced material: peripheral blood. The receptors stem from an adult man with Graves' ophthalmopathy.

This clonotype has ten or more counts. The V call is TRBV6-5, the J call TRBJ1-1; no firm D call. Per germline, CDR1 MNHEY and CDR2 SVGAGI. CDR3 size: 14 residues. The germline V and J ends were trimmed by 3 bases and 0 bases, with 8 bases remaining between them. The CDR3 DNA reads TGTGCCAGCAGTTATAACCGCCTGAACACTGAAGCTTTCTTT. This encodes CASSYNRLNTEAFF.

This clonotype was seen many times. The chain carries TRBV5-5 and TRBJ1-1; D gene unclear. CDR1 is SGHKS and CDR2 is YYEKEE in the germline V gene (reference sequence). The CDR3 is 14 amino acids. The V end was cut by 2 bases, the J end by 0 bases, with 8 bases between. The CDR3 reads CASSLRSMNTEAFF. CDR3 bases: TGTGCCAGCAGCTTACGGAGCATGAACACTGAAGCTTTCTTT.

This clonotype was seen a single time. The CDR3 DNA is TGTGCCGCTGGGACAAGGGGCGGGATGGACACTGAAGCTTTCTTT. Amino acid sequence: CAAGTRGGMDTEAFF. This chain connects TRBV10-3 to TRBJ1-1, with D perhaps TRBD1 (6 bases). The CDR3 consists of 15 residues. Germline V gene data show CDR1 as ENHRY and CDR2 as SYGVKD. V lost 11 bases, J lost 3 bases, and 22 bases lay in between.

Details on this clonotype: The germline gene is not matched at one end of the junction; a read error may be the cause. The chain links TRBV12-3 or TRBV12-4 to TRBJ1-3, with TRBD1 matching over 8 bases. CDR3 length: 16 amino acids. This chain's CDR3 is CATSEDRVYSGNTIYF. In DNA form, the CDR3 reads TGTGCCACCAGTGAGGACAGGGTCTACTCTGGAAACACCATATATTTT.